Listed below are T cell receptor beta chains from one sample, sequenced in a study of neurological immune-mediated disorders. MiXCR, run by TCRdb on the 5' RACE reads, gives a single entry per CDR3 protein. The top ten hold less than 2% of the sample, which has more than 45,000 distinct CDR3 sequences, 10% to 12% seen once. Source material: PBMCs. These receptors were obtained from a man in his sixties in good health. Each CDR3 is given with its conserved first and last residue. Fields, in order: V gene, clone size, J gene, D gene, CDR3 DNA, CDR3 protein. The D gene is left open where the match is weak. Some rows have no size entry. The others give once, few or many, or a class for an expanded clone.

v_call: TRBV7-9
clone_size: .
j_call: TRBJ2-7
d_call: .
cdr3_nt: TGTGCTAGCACCTGGACACCAGCCTACGAGCAGTACTTC
cdr3_aa: CASTWTPAYEQYF

v_call: TRBV28
clone_size: many
j_call: TRBJ2-1
d_call: .
cdr3_nt: TGTGCCAGCATTTCAGGCCCTACTTCCTACAATGAGCAGTTCTTC
cdr3_aa: CASISGPTSYNEQFF

v_call: TRBV5-1
clone_size: many
j_call: TRBJ2-2
d_call: .
cdr3_nt: TGCGCCAGCAGCTTTCCGGGACGGAGATTGGACACCGGGGAGCTGTTTTTT
cdr3_aa: CASSFPGRRLDTGELFF

v_call: TRBV6-5
clone_size: many
j_call: TRBJ2-7
d_call: .
cdr3_nt: TGTGCCAGCAGTCATCCAGACAGTTCCTACGAGCAGTACTTC
cdr3_aa: CASSHPDSSYEQYF

v_call: TRBV3-1
clone_size: many
j_call: TRBJ2-2
d_call: .
cdr3_nt: TGTGCCAGCAGCCAAGCCCTAAGAGGGGAGCTGTTTTTT
cdr3_aa: CASSQALRGELFF

v_call: TRBV3-1
clone_size: once
j_call: TRBJ2-5
d_call: .
cdr3_nt: TGTGCCAGCAGCCAAGTTGGAGAGACCCAGTACTTC
cdr3_aa: CASSQVGETQYF

v_call: TRBV4-1
clone_size: many
j_call: TRBJ2-1
d_call: .
cdr3_nt: TGCGCCAGCAGCCAAGAATGGCAGGGGTACAATGAGCAGTTCTTC
cdr3_aa: CASSQEWQGYNEQFF

v_call: TRBV6-6
clone_size: many
j_call: TRBJ2-5
d_call: .
cdr3_nt: TGTGCCAGCAGTTACTCTGGAAGGGAAGAGACCCAGTACTTC
cdr3_aa: CASSYSGREETQYF

v_call: TRBV27
clone_size: many
j_call: TRBJ2-6
d_call: .
cdr3_nt: TGTGCCAGCAGTTTAGCTGGGGCCAACGTCCTGACTTTC
cdr3_aa: CASSLAGANVLTF

v_call: TRBV7-2
clone_size: many
j_call: TRBJ1-1
d_call: TRBD1
cdr3_nt: TGTGCCAGCAGCTTAGATTCCGGGACAGGGGTTGAGGCTTTCTTT
cdr3_aa: CASSLDSGTGVEAFF

v_call: TRBV12-3/TRBV12-4
clone_size: .
j_call: TRBJ2-7
d_call: .
cdr3_nt: TGTGCCAGCAGTGTAGGACATGCCTACGAGCAGTACTTC
cdr3_aa: CASSVGHAYEQYF

v_call: TRBV5-1
clone_size: many
j_call: TRBJ2-2
d_call: .
cdr3_nt: TGCGCCAGCAGCTTCTACAGTCTTACCGGGGAGCTGTTTTTT
cdr3_aa: CASSFYSLTGELFF

v_call: TRBV9
clone_size: many
j_call: TRBJ1-6
d_call: .
cdr3_nt: TGTGCCAGCAGCTTCCGGGACCGTAATAATTCACCCCTCCACTTT
cdr3_aa: CASSFRDRNNSPLHF

v_call: TRBV15
clone_size: many
j_call: TRBJ1-1
d_call: .
cdr3_nt: TGTGCCACCAGCGTCGAACGGTGGGGGACTGAAGCTTTCTTT
cdr3_aa: CATSVERWGTEAFF

v_call: TRBV5-1
clone_size: many
j_call: TRBJ2-7
d_call: TRBD1
cdr3_nt: TGCGCCAGCAGCTTCGACGGGACAGGGGCCTACGAGCAGTACTTC
cdr3_aa: CASSFDGTGAYEQYF

v_call: TRBV15
clone_size: many
j_call: TRBJ1-6
d_call: .
cdr3_nt: TGTGCCACCAGCAGGGAGGGACGCGGTAATTCACCCCTCCACTTT
cdr3_aa: CATSREGRGNSPLHF

v_call: TRBV7-2
clone_size: many
j_call: TRBJ1-6
d_call: .
cdr3_nt: TGTGCCAGCAGCTTCGGGACGAACAATTCACCCCTCCACTTT
cdr3_aa: CASSFGTNNSPLHF

v_call: TRBV5-1
clone_size: many
j_call: TRBJ2-3
d_call: .
cdr3_nt: TGCGCCAGCAGCGGCTCCCGCTGGTTGGGCGGCACAGATACGCAGTATTTT
cdr3_aa: CASSGSRWLGGTDTQYF

v_call: TRBV5-1
clone_size: many
j_call: TRBJ1-1
d_call: .
cdr3_nt: TGCGCCAGCCGACTTTCTGAAGCTTTCTTT
cdr3_aa: CASRLSEAFF

v_call: TRBV3-1
clone_size: many
j_call: TRBJ1-1
d_call: .
cdr3_nt: TGTGCCAGCAGCCATGAGGGAACGGGCACTGAAGCTTTCTTT
cdr3_aa: CASSHEGTGTEAFF

v_call: TRBV7-9
clone_size: many
j_call: TRBJ1-2
d_call: TRBD1
cdr3_nt: TGTGCCAGCAGCTCCCTCCCGGGACAGGGGGAGAGTGGCTACACCTTC
cdr3_aa: CASSSLPGQGESGYTF

v_call: TRBV7-2
clone_size: .
j_call: TRBJ1-1
d_call: .
cdr3_nt: TGTGCCAGCAGCTTAGGGTGGGGTTCGAACACTGAAGCTTTCTTT
cdr3_aa: CASSLGWGSNTEAFF

v_call: TRBV20-1
clone_size: many
j_call: TRBJ1-1
d_call: TRBD1
cdr3_nt: TGCAGTGCTAGAGAGGCGACAGGGTACACTGAAGCTTTCTTT
cdr3_aa: CSAREATGYTEAFF

v_call: TRBV7-8
clone_size: many
j_call: TRBJ2-3
d_call: .
cdr3_nt: TGTGCCAGCACCGAGACGGGGCCTAGCACAGATACGCAGTATTTT
cdr3_aa: CASTETGPSTDTQYF

v_call: TRBV7-9
clone_size: many
j_call: TRBJ1-2
d_call: .
cdr3_nt: TGTGCCAGCAGCTTAGCTGGGGGAGCTAACTATGGCTACACCTTC
cdr3_aa: CASSLAGGANYGYTF

v_call: TRBV29-1
clone_size: many
j_call: TRBJ2-7
d_call: .
cdr3_nt: TGCAGCGACCGTGGGGGGTACGAGCAGTACTTC
cdr3_aa: CSDRGGYEQYF

v_call: TRBV5-1
clone_size: many
j_call: TRBJ1-4
d_call: .
cdr3_nt: TGCGCCAGCAGCTGGGACGGACGGTCGGATGAAAAACTGTTTTTT
cdr3_aa: CASSWDGRSDEKLFF

v_call: TRBV10-3
clone_size: once
j_call: TRBJ1-4
d_call: .
cdr3_nt: TGTGCCATCAGTGAGGGACATGAGCAGGAAAACCTGTTTTTT
cdr3_aa: CAISEGHEQENLFF

v_call: TRBV20-1
clone_size: many
j_call: TRBJ1-1
d_call: TRBD1
cdr3_nt: TGCAGTGCTTCGGGACAGGTAGTTCGGACTGAAGCTTTCTTT
cdr3_aa: CSASGQVVRTEAFF

v_call: TRBV7-9
clone_size: many
j_call: TRBJ2-5
d_call: TRBD2
cdr3_nt: TGTGCCTGCCAAACCGGGACTAGGAAAGAGACCCAGTACTTC
cdr3_aa: CACQTGTRKETQYF

v_call: TRBV7-9
clone_size: many
j_call: TRBJ2-7
d_call: TRBD2
cdr3_nt: TGTGCCAGCAGCCGGTGGCCGGGGGGACTTAACTCCTACGAGCAGTACTTC
cdr3_aa: CASSRWPGGLNSYEQYF

v_call: TRBV6-5
clone_size: many
j_call: TRBJ2-7
d_call: .
cdr3_nt: TGTGCCAGCAGTTACATTGGCGCCTCCTACGAGCAGTACTTC
cdr3_aa: CASSYIGASYEQYF

v_call: TRBV11-2
clone_size: many
j_call: TRBJ1-2
d_call: .
cdr3_nt: TGTGCCAGCAGCTTAGAAATCGGGACGCGGAGCTATGGCTACACCTTC
cdr3_aa: CASSLEIGTRSYGYTF

v_call: TRBV7-2
clone_size: many
j_call: TRBJ2-2
d_call: .
cdr3_nt: TGTGCCAGCAGCTCAGGCACCGGGGAGCTGTTTTTT
cdr3_aa: CASSSGTGELFF

v_call: TRBV7-8
clone_size: many
j_call: TRBJ1-1
d_call: .
cdr3_nt: TGTGCCAGCAGCTCCCGAGGGGCTGAAGCTTTCTTT
cdr3_aa: CASSSRGAEAFF

v_call: TRBV6-5
clone_size: many
j_call: TRBJ1-6
d_call: TRBD1
cdr3_nt: TGTGCCAGCAGCCGGGACAGGGGGCTATCACCCCTCCACTTT
cdr3_aa: CASSRDRGLSPLHF

v_call: TRBV20-1
clone_size: .
j_call: TRBJ1-1
d_call: .
cdr3_nt: TGCAGTGCCAAACCCGGGCAGGTCGGGGGAGCTTTCTTT
cdr3_aa: CSAKPGQVGGAFF

v_call: TRBV28
clone_size: many
j_call: TRBJ2-3
d_call: TRBD2
cdr3_nt: TGTGCCAGCAGTACCACTAGCGGGGGGGCGGCAGATACGCAGTATTTT
cdr3_aa: CASSTTSGGAADTQYF

v_call: TRBV5-1
clone_size: many
j_call: TRBJ2-1
d_call: .
cdr3_nt: TGCGCCAGCAGACAAACCGGACACACAGACAATGAGCAGTTCTTC
cdr3_aa: CASRQTGHTDNEQFF

v_call: TRBV20-1
clone_size: many
j_call: TRBJ1-1
d_call: .
cdr3_nt: TGCAGTGCTAGAGATCGGGGCAGAACGTCGAACACTGAAGCTTTCTTT
cdr3_aa: CSARDRGRTSNTEAFF

v_call: TRBV7-2
clone_size: many
j_call: TRBJ2-7
d_call: .
cdr3_nt: TGTGCCAGCAGCGCAGGTCCCAACGAGCAGTACTTC
cdr3_aa: CASSAGPNEQYF

v_call: TRBV6-5
clone_size: many
j_call: TRBJ1-5
d_call: TRBD1
cdr3_nt: TGTGCCAGCAGTGAGGACAGGGGCGCCAATCAGCCCCAGCATTTT
cdr3_aa: CASSEDRGANQPQHF

v_call: TRBV9
clone_size: many
j_call: TRBJ2-3
d_call: TRBD1
cdr3_nt: TGTGCCAGCAGCCTACAGACAGGGGGAGATACGCAGTATTTT
cdr3_aa: CASSLQTGGDTQYF